These T cell receptor beta chains were read from a single sample in a study of long-term antiretroviral therapy in people with HIV. Libraries were prepared by immunoSEQ multiplex PCR; TCRdb keeps only in-frame clonotypes and omits some of them. The data show over 30,000 clones, roughly 83% seen once. The sequencing used unsorted PBMCs, collected 1.9 years after starting antiretroviral therapy. The receptors were sampled from a man younger than 30 with HIV. Both conserved end residues are part of each CDR3.

v_call: TRBV7-8
j_call: TRBJ1-5
cdr3_aa: CASSLASNRRRDQPQHF

v_call: TRBV11-2
j_call: TRBJ2-5
cdr3_aa: CASSLLRLGETQYF

v_call: TRBV30
j_call: TRBJ2-3
cdr3_aa: CAWSTGVHTDTQYF

v_call: TRBV2
j_call: TRBJ2-1
cdr3_aa: CASSERIAGGMDEQFF

v_call: TRBV7-8
j_call: TRBJ1-3
cdr3_aa: CASSLRWASATGNTIYF

v_call: TRBV27
j_call: TRBJ1-6
cdr3_aa: CASTGGPSSYNSPLHF

v_call: TRBV4-1
j_call: TRBJ1-2
cdr3_aa: CASSQETQGAPYGYTF

v_call: TRBV9
j_call: TRBJ1-4
cdr3_aa: CASSVDMTSNEKLFF

v_call: TRBV29-1
j_call: TRBJ1-3
cdr3_aa: CSASTGHGNTIYF

v_call: TRBV9
j_call: TRBJ2-2
cdr3_aa: CASSAFTGVSTGELFF

v_call: TRBV29-1
j_call: TRBJ1-1
cdr3_aa: CSVTGEGMVAFF

v_call: TRBV7-8
j_call: TRBJ1-5
cdr3_aa: CASSPPGTGVSNQPQHF

v_call: TRBV7-9
j_call: TRBJ1-2
cdr3_aa: CASSPFLGPHYGYTF

v_call: TRBV5-1
j_call: TRBJ2-1
cdr3_aa: CASRSAGDSYNEQFF

v_call: TRBV6-1
j_call: TRBJ1-4
cdr3_aa: CASSELGTLDFEKLFF

v_call: TRBV6-5
j_call: TRBJ2-7
cdr3_aa: CASSYSGRGVYEQYF

v_call: TRBV10-3
j_call: TRBJ1-6
cdr3_aa: CAISPEGVNSPLHF

v_call: TRBV11-2
j_call: TRBJ1-2
cdr3_aa: CASSSGVKNYGYTF

v_call: TRBV29-1
j_call: TRBJ2-2
cdr3_aa: CSVGGGGNTGELFF

v_call: TRBV5-1
j_call: TRBJ1-2
cdr3_aa: CASSLGFGQAPFGYTF

v_call: TRBV10-2
j_call: TRBJ2-3
cdr3_aa: CASSATRLAGHSRQSTDTQYF

v_call: TRBV6-1
j_call: TRBJ1-4
cdr3_aa: CASMWDRGYEKLFF